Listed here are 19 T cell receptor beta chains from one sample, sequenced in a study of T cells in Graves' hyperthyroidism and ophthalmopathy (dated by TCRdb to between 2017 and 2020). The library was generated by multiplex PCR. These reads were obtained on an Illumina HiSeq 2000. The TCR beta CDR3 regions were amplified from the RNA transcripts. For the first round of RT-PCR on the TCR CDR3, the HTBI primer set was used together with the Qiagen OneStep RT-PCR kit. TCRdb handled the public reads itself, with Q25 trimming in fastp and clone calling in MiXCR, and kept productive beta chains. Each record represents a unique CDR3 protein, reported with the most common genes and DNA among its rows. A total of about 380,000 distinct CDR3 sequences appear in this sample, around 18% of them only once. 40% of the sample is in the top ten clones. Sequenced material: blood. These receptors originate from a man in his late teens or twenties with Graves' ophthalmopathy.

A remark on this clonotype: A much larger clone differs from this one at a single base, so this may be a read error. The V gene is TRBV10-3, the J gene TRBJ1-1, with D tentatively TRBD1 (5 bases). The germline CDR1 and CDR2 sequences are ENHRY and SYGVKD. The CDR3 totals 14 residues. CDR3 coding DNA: TGTGCCATCAGTCCGGCGGGCCAAGGGACTGAAGCTCTCTTT. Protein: CAISPAGQGTEALF.

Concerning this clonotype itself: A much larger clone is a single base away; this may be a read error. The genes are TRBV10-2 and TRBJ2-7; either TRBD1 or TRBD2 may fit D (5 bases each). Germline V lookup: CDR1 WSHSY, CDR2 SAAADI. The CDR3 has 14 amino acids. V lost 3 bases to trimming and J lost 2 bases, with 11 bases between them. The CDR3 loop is CASSEPRDPYEQYF. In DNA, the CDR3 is TGCGCCAGCAGTGAACCCAGGGACCCCTACGAGCAGTACTTC.

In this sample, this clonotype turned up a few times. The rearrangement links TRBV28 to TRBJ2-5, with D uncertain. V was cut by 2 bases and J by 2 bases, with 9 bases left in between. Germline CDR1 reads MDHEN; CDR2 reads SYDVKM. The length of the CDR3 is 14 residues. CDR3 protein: CASSLLGIQETQYF. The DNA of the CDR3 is TGTGCCAGCAGTTTACTGGGGATTCAAGAGACCCAGTACTTC.

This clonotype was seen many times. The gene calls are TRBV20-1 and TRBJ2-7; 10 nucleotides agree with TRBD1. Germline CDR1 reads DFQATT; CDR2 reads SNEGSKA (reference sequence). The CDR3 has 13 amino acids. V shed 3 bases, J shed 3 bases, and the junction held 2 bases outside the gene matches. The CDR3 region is CSARTGGFYEQYF. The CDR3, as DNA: TGCAGTGCTAGGACAGGGGGCTTCTACGAGCAGTACTTC.

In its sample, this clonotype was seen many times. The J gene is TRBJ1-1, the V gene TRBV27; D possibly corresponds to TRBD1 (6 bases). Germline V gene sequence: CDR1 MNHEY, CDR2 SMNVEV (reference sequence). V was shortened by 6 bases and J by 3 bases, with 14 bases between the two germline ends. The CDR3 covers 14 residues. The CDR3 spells CASSLDRRYTEAFF. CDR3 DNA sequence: TGTGCCAGCAGCTTAGACAGGAGGTACACTGAAGCTTTCTTT.

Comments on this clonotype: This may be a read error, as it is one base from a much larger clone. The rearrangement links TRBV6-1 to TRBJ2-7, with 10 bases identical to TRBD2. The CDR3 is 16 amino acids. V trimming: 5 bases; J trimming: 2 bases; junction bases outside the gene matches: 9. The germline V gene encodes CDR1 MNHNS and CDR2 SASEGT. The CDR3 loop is CASSSGGGGLTYEQYF. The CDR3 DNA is TGTGCCAGCAGTAGCGGGGGGGGAGGGTTAACCTACGAGCAGTACTTC.

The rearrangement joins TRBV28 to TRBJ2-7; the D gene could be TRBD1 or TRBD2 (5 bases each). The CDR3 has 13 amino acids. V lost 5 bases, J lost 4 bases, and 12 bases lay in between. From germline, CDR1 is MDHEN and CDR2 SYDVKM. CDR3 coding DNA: TGTGCCAGCAGTGGATCGGGACGGTACGAGCAGTACTTC. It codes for CASSGSGRYEQYF.

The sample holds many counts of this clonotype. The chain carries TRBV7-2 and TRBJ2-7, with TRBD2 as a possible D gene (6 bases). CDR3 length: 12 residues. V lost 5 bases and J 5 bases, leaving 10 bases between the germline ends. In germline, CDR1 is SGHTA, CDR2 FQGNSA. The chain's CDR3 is CASSPGRNEQYF. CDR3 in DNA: TGTGCCAGCAGCCCAGGGAGGAACGAGCAGTACTTC.

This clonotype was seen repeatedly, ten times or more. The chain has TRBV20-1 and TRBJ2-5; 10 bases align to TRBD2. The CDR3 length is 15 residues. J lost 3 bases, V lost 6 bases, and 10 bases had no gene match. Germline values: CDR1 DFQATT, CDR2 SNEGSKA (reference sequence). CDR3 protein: CSARLLAGREETQYF. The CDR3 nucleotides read TGCAGTGCCCGATTACTAGCGGGGCGCGAAGAGACCCAGTACTTC.

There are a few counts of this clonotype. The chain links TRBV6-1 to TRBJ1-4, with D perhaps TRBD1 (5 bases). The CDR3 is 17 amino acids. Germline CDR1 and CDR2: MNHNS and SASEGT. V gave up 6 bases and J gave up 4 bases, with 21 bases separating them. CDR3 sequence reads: CASSLGQSPRINEKLFF. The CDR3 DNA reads TGTGCCAGCAGCTTGGGGCAAAGCCCCCGAATTAATGAAAAACTGTTTTTT.

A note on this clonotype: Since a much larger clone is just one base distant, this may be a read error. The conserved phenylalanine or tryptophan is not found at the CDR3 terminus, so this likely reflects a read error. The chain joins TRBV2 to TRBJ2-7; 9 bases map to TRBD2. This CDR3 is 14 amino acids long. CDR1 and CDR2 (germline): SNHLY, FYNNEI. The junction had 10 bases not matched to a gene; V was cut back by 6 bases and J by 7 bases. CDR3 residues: CASRAREGGDEQYL. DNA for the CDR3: TGTGCCAGCAGGGCGCGGGAGGGGGGGGATGAGCAGTACCTC.

The CDR3 DNA reads as TGTGCCAGCAGCTTAGGGGACTCGAAAAACACCATATATTTT. Protein: CASSLGDSKNTIYF. The V gene is TRBV11-2, the J gene TRBJ1-3; tentatively, D is TRBD1 (5 bases). There are 14 residues in the CDR3. Deletions cut 1 base from V and 6 bases from J, with 10 bases between. Germline V gives CDR1 SGHAT, CDR2 FQNNGV.

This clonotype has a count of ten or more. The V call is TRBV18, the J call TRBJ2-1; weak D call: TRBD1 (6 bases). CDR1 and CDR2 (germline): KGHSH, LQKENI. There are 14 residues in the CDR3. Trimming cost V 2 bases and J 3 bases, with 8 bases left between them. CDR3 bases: TGTGCCAGCTCACCAAGGGACAACTACAATGAGCAGTTCTTC. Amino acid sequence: CASSPRDNYNEQFF.

For the CDR3, the DNA is TGCGCCAGCAGCCAGGCGGCACAGGGAAGGGATACGCAGTATTTT. As protein: CASSQAAQGRDTQYF. The chain is built from TRBV4-3 and TRBJ2-3, with a weak D call TRBD1 (6 bases). The germline gives CDR1 LGHNA, CDR2 YSLEER. Trimming left V 3 bases short and J 6 bases short, with 16 bases between. CDR3 size: 15 residues.

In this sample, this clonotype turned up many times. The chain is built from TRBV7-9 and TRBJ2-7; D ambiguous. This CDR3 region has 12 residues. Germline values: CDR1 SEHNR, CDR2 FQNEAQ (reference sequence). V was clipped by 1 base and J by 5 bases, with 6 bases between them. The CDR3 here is CASSLEVHEQYF. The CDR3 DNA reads TGTGCCAGCAGCTTAGAGGTCCACGAGCAGTACTTC.

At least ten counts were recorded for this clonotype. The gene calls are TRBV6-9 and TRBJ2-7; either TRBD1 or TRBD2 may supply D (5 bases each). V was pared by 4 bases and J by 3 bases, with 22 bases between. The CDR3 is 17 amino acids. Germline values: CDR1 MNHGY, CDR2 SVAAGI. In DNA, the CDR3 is TGTGCCAGCAGTTCCCAGTGGCCGGGACGGCGCTACTACGAGCAGTACTTC. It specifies CASSSQWPGRRYYEQYF.

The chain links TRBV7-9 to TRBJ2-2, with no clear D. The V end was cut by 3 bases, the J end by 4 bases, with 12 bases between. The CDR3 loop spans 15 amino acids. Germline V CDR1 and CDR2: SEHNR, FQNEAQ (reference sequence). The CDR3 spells CASSFFVALTGELFF. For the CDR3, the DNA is TGTGCCAGCAGCTTCTTCGTAGCTCTCACCGGGGAGCTGTTTTTT.

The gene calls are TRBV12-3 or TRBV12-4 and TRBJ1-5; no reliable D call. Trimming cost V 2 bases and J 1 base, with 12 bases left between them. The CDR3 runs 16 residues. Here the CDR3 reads CASSLSGMGSNQPQHF. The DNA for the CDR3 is TGTGCCAGCAGTTTATCTGGGATGGGAAGCAATCAGCCCCAGCATTTT.

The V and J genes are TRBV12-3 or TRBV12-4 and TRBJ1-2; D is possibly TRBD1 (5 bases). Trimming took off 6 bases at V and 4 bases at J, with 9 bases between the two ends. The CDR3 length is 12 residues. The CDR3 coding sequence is TGTGCCAGCAGCAGGGATCGCTATGGCTACACCTTC. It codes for CASSRDRYGYTF.